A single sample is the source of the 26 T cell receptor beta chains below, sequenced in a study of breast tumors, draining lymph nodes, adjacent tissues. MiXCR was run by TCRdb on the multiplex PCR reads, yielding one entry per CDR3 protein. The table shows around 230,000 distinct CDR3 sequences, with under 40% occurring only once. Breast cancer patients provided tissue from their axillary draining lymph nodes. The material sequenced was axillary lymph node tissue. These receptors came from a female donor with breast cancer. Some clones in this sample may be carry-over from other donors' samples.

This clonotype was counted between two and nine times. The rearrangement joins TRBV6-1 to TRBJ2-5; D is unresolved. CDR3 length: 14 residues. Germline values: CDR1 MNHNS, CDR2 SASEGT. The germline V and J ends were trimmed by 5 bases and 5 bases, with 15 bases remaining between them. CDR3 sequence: CASSYSAVEETQYF. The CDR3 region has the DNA TGTGCCAGCAGTTACTCGGCAGTCGAGGAGACCCAGTACTTC.

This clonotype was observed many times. CDR3 sequence: CSVGAGGTNEQFF. Written as DNA, the CDR3 is TGCAGCGTTGGTGCGGGAGGAACCAATGAGCAGTTCTTC. The V call is TRBV29-1, the J call TRBJ2-1, with TRBD2 identical over 8 bases. Per the germline V gene, CDR1 is SQVTM and CDR2 is ANQGSEA. This CDR3 contains 13 residues. The V gene end was trimmed by 4 bases and the J gene end by 6 bases; junction bases not matched to a gene: 5.

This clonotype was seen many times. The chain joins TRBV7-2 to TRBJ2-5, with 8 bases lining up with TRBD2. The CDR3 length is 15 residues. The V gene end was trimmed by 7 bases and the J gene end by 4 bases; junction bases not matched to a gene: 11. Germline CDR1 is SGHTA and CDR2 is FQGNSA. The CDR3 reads CASTNREAGGETQYF. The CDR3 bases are TGTGCCAGCACCAATCGGGAGGCGGGGGGAGAGACCCAGTACTTC.

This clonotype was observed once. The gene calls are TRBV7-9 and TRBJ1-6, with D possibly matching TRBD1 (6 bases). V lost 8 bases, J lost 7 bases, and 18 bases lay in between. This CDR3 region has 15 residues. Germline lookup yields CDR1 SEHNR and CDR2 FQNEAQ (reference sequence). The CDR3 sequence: CASGIATGQNSPLHF. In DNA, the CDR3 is TGTGCCAGCGGAATAGCGACAGGCCAGAATTCACCCCTCCACTTT.

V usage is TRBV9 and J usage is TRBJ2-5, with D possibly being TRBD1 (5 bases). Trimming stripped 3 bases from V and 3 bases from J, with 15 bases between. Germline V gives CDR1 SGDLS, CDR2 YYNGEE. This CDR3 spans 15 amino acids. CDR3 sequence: CASSGLGHVEETQYF. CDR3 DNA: TGTGCCAGCAGCGGGCTCGGACATGTTGAAGAGACCCAGTACTTC.

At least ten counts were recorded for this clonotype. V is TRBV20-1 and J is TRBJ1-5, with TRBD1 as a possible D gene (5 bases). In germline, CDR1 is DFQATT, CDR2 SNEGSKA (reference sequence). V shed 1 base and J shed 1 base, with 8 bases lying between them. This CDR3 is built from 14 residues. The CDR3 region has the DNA TGCAGTGCTAGAGGAGGACAAAGCAATCAGCCCCAGCATTTT. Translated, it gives CSARGGQSNQPQHF.

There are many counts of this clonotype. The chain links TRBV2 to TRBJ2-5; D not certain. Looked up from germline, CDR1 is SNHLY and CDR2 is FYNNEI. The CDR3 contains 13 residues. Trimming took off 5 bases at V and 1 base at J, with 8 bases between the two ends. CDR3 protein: CASSRGSQETQYF. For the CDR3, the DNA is TGTGCCAGCAGTAGAGGCTCCCAAGAGACCCAGTACTTC.

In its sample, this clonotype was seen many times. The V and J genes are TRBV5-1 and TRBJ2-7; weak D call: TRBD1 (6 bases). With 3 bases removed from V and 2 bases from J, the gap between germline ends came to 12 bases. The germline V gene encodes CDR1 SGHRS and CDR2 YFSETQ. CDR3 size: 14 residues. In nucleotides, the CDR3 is TGCGCCAGCAGCTCGGGACAAGCCCCCTACGAGCAGTACTTC. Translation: CASSSGQAPYEQYF.

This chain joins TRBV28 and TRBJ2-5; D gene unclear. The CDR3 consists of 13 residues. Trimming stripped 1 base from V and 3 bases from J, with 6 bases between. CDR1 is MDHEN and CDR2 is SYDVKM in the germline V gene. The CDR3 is CASSLFSEETQYF. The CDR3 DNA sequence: TGTGCCAGCAGTTTATTTTCAGAAGAGACCCAGTACTTC.

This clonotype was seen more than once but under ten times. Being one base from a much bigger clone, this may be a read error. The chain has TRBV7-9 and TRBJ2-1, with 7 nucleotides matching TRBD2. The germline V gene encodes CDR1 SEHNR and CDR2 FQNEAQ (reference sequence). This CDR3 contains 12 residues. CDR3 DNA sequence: TGTGCCGGCAGCCGGACTAGTTTCCCGCAGTTCTTC. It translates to CAGSRTSFPQFF. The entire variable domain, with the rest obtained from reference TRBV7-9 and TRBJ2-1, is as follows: DTGVSQNPRHKITKRGQNVTFRCDPISEHNRLYWYRQTLGQGPEFLTYFQNEAQLEKSRLLSDRFSAERPKGSFSTLEIQRTEQGDSAMYLCAGSRTSFPQFFGPGTRLTVL.

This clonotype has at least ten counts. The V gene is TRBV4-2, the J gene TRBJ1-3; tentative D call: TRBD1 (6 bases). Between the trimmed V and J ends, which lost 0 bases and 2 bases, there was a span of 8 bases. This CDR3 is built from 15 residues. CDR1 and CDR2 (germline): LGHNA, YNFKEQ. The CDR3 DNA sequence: TGTGCCAGCAGCCAAGAAGGGGGAACTGGAAACACCATATATTTT. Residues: CASSQEGGTGNTIYF.

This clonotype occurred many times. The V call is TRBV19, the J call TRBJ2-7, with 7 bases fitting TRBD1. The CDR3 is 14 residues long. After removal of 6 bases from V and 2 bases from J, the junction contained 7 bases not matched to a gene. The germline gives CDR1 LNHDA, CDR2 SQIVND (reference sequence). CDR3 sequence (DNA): TGTGCCAGTAGCCGACAGGGTCTTACCTACGAGCAGTACTTC. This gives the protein CASSRQGLTYEQYF.

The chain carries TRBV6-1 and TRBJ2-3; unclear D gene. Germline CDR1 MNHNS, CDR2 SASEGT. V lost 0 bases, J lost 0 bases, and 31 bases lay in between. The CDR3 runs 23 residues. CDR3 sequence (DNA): TGTGCCAGCAGTGAAGCGCTGTTTCGTGGGTTAGGGCGTTGGCGGCCCAGCACAGATACGCAGTATTTT. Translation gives CASSEALFRGLGRWRPSTDTQYF.

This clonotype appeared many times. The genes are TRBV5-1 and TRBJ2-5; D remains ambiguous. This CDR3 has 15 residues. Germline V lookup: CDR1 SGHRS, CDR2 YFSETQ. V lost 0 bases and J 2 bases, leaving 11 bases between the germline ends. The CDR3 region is CASSLVPGTQETQYF. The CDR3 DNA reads TGCGCCAGCAGCTTGGTCCCGGGTACTCAAGAGACCCAGTACTTC.

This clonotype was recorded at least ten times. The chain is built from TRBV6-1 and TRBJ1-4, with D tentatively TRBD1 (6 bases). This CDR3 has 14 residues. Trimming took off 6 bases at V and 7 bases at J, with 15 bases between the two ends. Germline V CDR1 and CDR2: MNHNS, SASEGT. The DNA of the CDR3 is TGTGCCAGCAGACCCACAGGGATGGGTGAAAAACTGTTTTTT. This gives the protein CASRPTGMGEKLFF.

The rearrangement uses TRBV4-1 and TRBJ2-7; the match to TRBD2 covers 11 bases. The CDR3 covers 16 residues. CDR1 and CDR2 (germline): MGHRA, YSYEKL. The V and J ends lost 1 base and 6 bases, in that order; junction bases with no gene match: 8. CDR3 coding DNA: TGCGCCAGCAGCCAAGTAGCGGGGCTAGCGGGGGGCGAGCAGTACTTC. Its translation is CASSQVAGLAGGEQYF.

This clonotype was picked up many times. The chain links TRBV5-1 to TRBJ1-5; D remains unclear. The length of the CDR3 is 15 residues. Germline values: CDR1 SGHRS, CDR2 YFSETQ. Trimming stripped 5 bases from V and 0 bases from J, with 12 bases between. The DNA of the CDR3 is TGCGCCAGCAGACCTGGCGTTTATAGCAATCAGCCCCAGCATTTT. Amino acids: CASRPGVYSNQPQHF.

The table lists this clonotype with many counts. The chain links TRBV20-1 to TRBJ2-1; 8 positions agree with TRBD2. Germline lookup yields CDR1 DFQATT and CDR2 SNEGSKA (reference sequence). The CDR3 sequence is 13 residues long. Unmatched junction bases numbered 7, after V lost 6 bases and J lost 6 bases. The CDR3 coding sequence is TGCAGTGCCGCGGGGGGCAGGGGCAATGAGCAGTTCTTC. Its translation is CSAAGGRGNEQFF.

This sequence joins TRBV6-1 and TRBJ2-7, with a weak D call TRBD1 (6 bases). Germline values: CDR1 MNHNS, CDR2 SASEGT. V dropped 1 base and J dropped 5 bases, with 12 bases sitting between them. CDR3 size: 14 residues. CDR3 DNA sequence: TGTGCCAGCAGTGAAGTAGGGGGTAGGGACGAGCAGTACTTC. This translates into CASSEVGGRDEQYF.

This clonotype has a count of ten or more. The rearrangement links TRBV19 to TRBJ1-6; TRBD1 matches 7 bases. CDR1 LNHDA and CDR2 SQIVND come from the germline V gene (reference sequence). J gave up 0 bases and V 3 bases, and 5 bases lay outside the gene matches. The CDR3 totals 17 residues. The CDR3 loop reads CASSMVTGSSYNSPLHF. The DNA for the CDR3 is TGTGCCAGTAGTATGGTGACAGGGAGCTCCTATAATTCACCCCTCCACTTT.

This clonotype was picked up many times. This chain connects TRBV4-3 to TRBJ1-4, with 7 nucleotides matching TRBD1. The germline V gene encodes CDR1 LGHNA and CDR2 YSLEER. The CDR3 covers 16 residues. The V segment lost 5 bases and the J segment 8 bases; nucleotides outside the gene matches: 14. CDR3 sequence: CASSSYRRGLGEKLFF. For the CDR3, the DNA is TGCGCCAGCAGCTCCTACCGGAGGGGGCTAGGGGAAAAACTGTTTTTT.

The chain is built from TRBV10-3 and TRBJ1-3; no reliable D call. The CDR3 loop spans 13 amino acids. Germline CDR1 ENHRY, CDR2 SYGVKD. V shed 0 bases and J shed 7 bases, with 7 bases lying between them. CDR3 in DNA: TGTGCCATCAGTGAGTCCACCTTGAACACCATATATTTT. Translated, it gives CAISESTLNTIYF.

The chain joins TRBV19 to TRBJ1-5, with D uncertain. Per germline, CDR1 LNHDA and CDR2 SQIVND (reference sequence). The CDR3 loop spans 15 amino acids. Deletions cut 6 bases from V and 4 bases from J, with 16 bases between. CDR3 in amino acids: CASRVQSGGNQPQHF. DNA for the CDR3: TGTGCCAGTAGGGTACAGTCGGGTGGTAATCAGCCCCAGCATTTT.

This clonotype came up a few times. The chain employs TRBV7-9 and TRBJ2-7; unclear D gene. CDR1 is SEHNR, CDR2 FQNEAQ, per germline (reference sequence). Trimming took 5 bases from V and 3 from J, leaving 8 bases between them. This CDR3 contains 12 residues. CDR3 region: CASSLHGYEQYV. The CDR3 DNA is TGTGCCAGCAGCCTCCATGGCTACGAGCAGTACGTC.

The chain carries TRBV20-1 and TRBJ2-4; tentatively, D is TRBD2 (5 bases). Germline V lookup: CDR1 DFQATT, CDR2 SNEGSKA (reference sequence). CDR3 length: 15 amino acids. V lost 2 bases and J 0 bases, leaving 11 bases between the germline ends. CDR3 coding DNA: TGCAGTGCTAGAATGGCTAGCCTAGCCAAAAACATTCAGTACTTC. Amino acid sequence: CSARMASLAKNIQYF.

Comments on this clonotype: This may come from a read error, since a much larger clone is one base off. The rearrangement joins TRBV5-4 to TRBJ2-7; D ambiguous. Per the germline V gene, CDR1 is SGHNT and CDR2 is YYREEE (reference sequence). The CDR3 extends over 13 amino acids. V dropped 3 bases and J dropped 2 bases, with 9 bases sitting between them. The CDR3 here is CASSCNRAYEQYF. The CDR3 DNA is TGTGCCAGCAGCTGTAACAGAGCCTACGAGCAGTACTTC.